This is a list of T cell receptor beta chains from one sample in a study of blood T cells in healthy people across ages. TCRdb recomputed calls from the 5' RACE reads with MiXCR, one row per CDR3 protein. The sample yields around 1.5 million distinct CDR3 sequences, 42% seen once. The sample comprised blood. The receptors shown here come from a woman under 30 in good health. CDR3s include the opening cysteine and the closing phenylalanine or tryptophan. D genes are given only for firm matches. Clone size appears in some rows only: once, few, many, or a class for an expanded clone.

TRBD2	15	-	TRBV20-1	TRBJ2-7	CSARPIAGGFNEQYF	TGCAGTGCTAGGCCCATAGCGGGAGGGTTCAATGAGCAGTACTTC
-	14	few	TRBV10-3	TRBJ2-5	CAIGPRGGGETQYF	TGTGCCATCGGTCCCCGAGGAGGGGGAGAGACCCAGTACTTC
-	14	-	TRBV14	TRBJ2-7	CASSALQISYEQYF	TGTGCCAGCAGCGCGCTACAGATCTCCTACGAGCAGTACTTC
TRBD1	15	few	TRBV29-1	TRBJ1-5	CSVGYRGYSNQPQHF	TGCAGCGTTGGGTACAGGGGATATAGCAATCAGCCCCAGCATTTT
-	13	few	TRBV6-5	TRBJ1-6	CASSAPGPKPLHF	TGTGCCAGCAGTGCTCCGGGACCTAAGCCCCTCCACTTT
TRBD2	16	few	TRBV9	TRBJ2-3	CASSVEAGAGTDTQYF	TGTGCCAGCAGTGTCGAAGCGGGGGCGGGCACAGATACGCAGTATTTT
-	12	few	TRBV7-9	TRBJ2-2	CASSVDTGELFF	TGTGCCAGCAGCGTGGACACCGGGGAGCTGTTTTTT
TRBD2	16	-	TRBV15	TRBJ2-3	CATTLGLALGTDTQYF	TGTGCCACCACACTGGGACTAGCGTTAGGCACAGATACGCAGTATTTT
-	12	-	TRBV6-5	TRBJ1-1	CASNTGNTEAFF	TGTGCCAGCAACACGGGGAACACTGAAGCTTTCTTT
-	13	few	TRBV12-3/TRBV12-4	TRBJ2-7	CASSFVSRREQYF	TGTGCCAGCAGTTTCGTGAGTCGGAGAGAGCAGTACTTC
TRBD2	15	few	TRBV20-1	TRBJ2-2	CSARTSGSFTGELFF	TGCAGTGCCCGGACTAGCGGGAGCTTCACCGGGGAGCTGTTTTTT
-	15	-	TRBV4-2	TRBJ1-2	CASSQVVATFYGYTF	TGTGCCAGCAGCCAAGTTGTCGCTACATTCTATGGCTACACCTTC
-	16	-	TRBV7-9	TRBJ1-4	CASSPKDTATNEKLFF	TGTGCCAGCAGCCCAAAGGACACCGCAACTAATGAAAAACTGTTTTTT
-	13	-	TRBV20-1	TRBJ2-2	CSASGQYTGELFF	TGCAGTGCTAGCGGACAATACACCGGGGAGCTGTTTTTT
-	18	-	TRBV15	TRBJ2-1	CATSRAKEGPPSYNEQFF	TGTGCCACCAGCAGGGCCAAGGAGGGGCCACCCTCCTACAATGAGCAGTTCTTC
-	17	-	TRBV4-1	TRBJ2-1	CASSQVAGDEGQETQFF	TGCGCCAGCAGCCAAGTGGCAGGGGATGAGGGTCAAGAGACCCAGTTCTTC
TRBD1	17	few	TRBV7-9	TRBJ2-7	CASSQGQGLIFSYEQYF	TGTGCCAGCAGCCAGGGACAGGGGCTAATCTTTTCCTACGAGCAGTACTTC
-	14	-	TRBV20-1	TRBJ2-2	CSARLVENTGELFF	TGCAGTGCTAGACTCGTTGAAAACACCGGGGAGCTGTTTTTT
-	14	once	TRBV7-6	TRBJ2-5	CASSLRGRRETQYF	TGTGCCAGCAGCTTACGGGGGAGGAGGGAGACCCAGTACTTC
-	14	-	TRBV4-1	TRBJ2-5	CASSQDPTGETQYF	TGCGCCAGCAGCCAAGATCCAACTGGGGAGACCCAGTACTTC
-	15	-	TRBV9	TRBJ1-2	CASSGPTGRANGYTF	TGTGCCAGCAGCGGACCCACGGGCAGGGCGAATGGCTACACCTTC
TRBD2	14	-	TRBV12-3/TRBV12-4	TRBJ2-7	CASKVAGISYEQYF	TGTGCCAGCAAAGTAGCGGGGATCTCCTACGAGCAGTACTTC
-	16	-	TRBV29-1	TRBJ2-7	CSVAGGTGSYAYEQYF	TGCAGCGTTGCGGGAGGGACAGGGAGCTATGCCTACGAGCAGTACTTC
-	17	few	TRBV12-3/TRBV12-4	TRBJ1-4	CASSFFLLAQTNEKLFF	TGTGCCAGCAGTTTTTTTTTATTGGCTCAAACTAATGAAAAACTGTTTTTT
TRBD2	16	few	TRBV5-1	TRBJ2-1	CASSLAGTSAYNEQFF	TGCGCCAGCAGCTTGGCAGGGACTAGTGCCTACAATGAGCAGTTCTTC
-	16	few	TRBV6-6	TRBJ2-1	CASSTPSGVLYNEQFF	TGTGCCAGCAGTACCCCGTCGGGAGTCTTGTACAATGAGCAGTTCTTC
-	16	-	TRBV4-1	TRBJ2-5	CASSQAGESGGETQYF	TGCGCCAGCAGCCAAGCGGGGGAAAGTGGTGGAGAGACCCAGTACTTC
-	17	-	TRBV4-1	TRBJ1-3	CASSQWPRGTSGNTIYF	TGCGCCAGCAGCCAATGGCCCCGAGGGACCTCTGGAAACACCATATATTTT
TRBD1	14	-	TRBV10-3	TRBJ2-5	CAISTDRFYNEQYF	TGTGCCATCAGTACGGACAGGTTTTACAATGAGCAGTACTTC
-	13	-	TRBV20-1	TRBJ1-2	CSATRGSNYGYTF	TGCAGTGCTACAAGGGGGTCTAACTATGGCTACACCTTC
-	13	-	TRBV20-1	TRBJ2-6	CSASSAGANVLTF	TGCAGTGCTAGTAGCGCTGGGGCCAACGTCCTGACTTTC
-	14	-	TRBV19	TRBJ2-2	CASRRTRGSGELFF	TGTGCCAGTCGTCGGACTCGGGGGTCCGGGGAGCTGTTTTTT
-	13	-	TRBV2	TRBJ1-1	CASMVLANTEAFF	TGTGCCAGCATGGTTTTAGCGAACACTGAAGCTTTCTTT
-	13	-	TRBV18	TRBJ2-7	CASSFRTDSEQYF	TGTGCCAGCTCATTTCGGACAGATAGCGAGCAGTACTTC
-	15	-	TRBV5-1	TRBJ2-7	CASSLDVQGPYEQYF	TGCGCCAGCAGCTTGGATGTGCAAGGCCCCTACGAGCAGTACTTC
TRBD2	15	few	TRBV5-1	TRBJ2-5	CASSPGTTAGETQYF	TGCGCCAGCAGCCCTGGGACTACGGCAGGGGAGACCCAGTACTTC
-	14	-	TRBV9	TRBJ1-2	CASSVEGPAGGYTF	TGTGCCAGCAGCGTAGAGGGCCCAGCTGGGGGCTACACCTTC
TRBD2	13	-	TRBV20-1	TRBJ2-3	CSASERGPDTQYF	TGCAGTGCTAGCGAGCGGGGGCCAGATACGCAGTATTTT
-	12	-	TRBV30	TRBJ1-2	CAWSVSGYGYTF	TGTGCCTGGAGTGTAAGCGGGTATGGCTACACCTTC
TRBD1	20	once	TRBV4-1	TRBJ2-6	CASSHHHLGQGAAGANVLTF	TGCGCCAGCAGCCACCACCATTTGGGACAGGGGGCCGCTGGGGCCAACGTCCTGACTTTC
-	15	-	TRBV4-1	TRBJ1-5	CASSRAPGLHQPQHF	TGCGCCAGCAGCCGGGCCCCAGGGTTGCATCAGCCCCAGCATTTT
-	14	-	TRBV20-1	TRBJ2-7	CSAAPGAQGIEQYF	TGCAGTGCTGCCCCCGGGGCACAGGGCATCGAGCAGTACTTC
TRBD1	17	-	TRBV29-1	TRBJ1-1	CSAGRATGGVPNTEAFF	TGCAGCGCCGGTAGGGCTACAGGGGGAGTCCCGAACACTGAAGCTTTCTTT
-	11	many	TRBV29-1	TRBJ2-5	CSVNQGETQYF	TGCAGCGTTAACCAGGGAGAGACCCAGTACTTC
TRBD1	15	-	TRBV9	TRBJ1-2	CASSRQGTGSDGYTF	TGTGCCAGCAGCCGCCAGGGGACAGGGAGTGATGGCTACACCTTC
TRBD1	15	once	TRBV24-1	TRBJ2-5	CATSDMGQLQETQYF	TGTGCCACCAGTGACATGGGACAGCTGCAAGAGACCCAGTACTTC
-	13	few	TRBV7-9	TRBJ2-7	CASSGDWNYEQYF	TGTGCCAGCTCCGGGGACTGGAATTACGAGCAGTACTTC
-	14	-	TRBV20-1	TRBJ1-5	CSARGPMFSVPQHF	TGCAGTGCTAGAGGGCCGATGTTCAGTGTGCCCCAGCATTTT
-	13	few	TRBV7-9	TRBJ2-7	CASSLRSEGEQYF	TGTGCCAGCAGCTTAAGGTCCGAAGGCGAGCAGTACTTC
-	12	-	TRBV3-1	TRBJ2-5	CASSQVKQTQYF	TGTGCCAGCAGCCAAGTCAAGCAGACCCAGTACTTC
TRBD1	16	few	TRBV5-1	TRBJ1-4	CASSSKKDRGDEKLFF	TGCGCCAGCAGCTCCAAGAAGGACAGGGGAGATGAAAAACTGTTTTTT
-	11	-	TRBV27	TRBJ1-2	CASLRGPGYTF	TGTGCCAGCCTCCGGGGGCCCGGCTACACCTTC
-	11	-	TRBV10-3	TRBJ2-7	CAIAGLNEQYF	TGTGCCATCGCGGGGTTAAACGAGCAGTACTTC
-	13	-	TRBV9	TRBJ2-1	CASSRLGINEQFF	TGTGCCAGCAGCCGGTTAGGCATCAATGAGCAGTTCTTC
-	13	few	TRBV6-1	TRBJ2-5	CASSDGQQETQYF	TGTGCCAGCAGTGACGGTCAGCAAGAGACCCAGTACTTC
-	14	few	TRBV7-2	TRBJ2-1	CASSLIAASNEQFF	TGTGCCAGCAGCTTAATAGCCGCCAGTAATGAGCAGTTCTTC
TRBD1	16	-	TRBV7-6	TRBJ1-1	CASSLVGGTGGTEAFF	TGTGCCAGCAGCTTAGTTGGGGGGACAGGGGGCACTGAAGCTTTCTTT
-	14	once	TRBV4-1	TRBJ2-7	CASSPDPSLNEQYF	TGCGCCAGCAGCCCAGACCCTTCGCTAAATGAGCAGTACTTC
TRBD2	15	few	TRBV7-2	TRBJ2-7	CASSKLAGSPYEQYF	TGTGCCAGCAGCAAACTAGCGGGGTCACCCTACGAGCAGTACTTC